This paragraph covers one T cell receptor (beta chain) sequence. These data belong to a study of PD-L1 blockade in urothelial cancer. V was pared by 1 base and J by 11 bases, with 19 bases between. The CDR3 totals 15 residues. Per germline, CDR1 SGHDT and CDR2 YYEEEE. Time point noted: peripheral blood 6 weeks after treatment start. The table came from immunoSEQ multiplex PCR; TCRdb's copy has only in-frame clones and leaves some out. Found here are around 66,000 clones, about nine tenths of them singletons; the top ten hold about 11%. Sequencing used PBMCs, obtained around atezolizumab (anti-PD-L1) treatment. The chain carries TRBV5-6 and TRBJ1-5; D is unresolved. This TCR came from a man aged 60 to 75 with urothelial cancer. The CDR3 spells CASSLRGGEGTTQHF. Written as DNA, the CDR3 is TGTGCCAGCAGCTTGAGAGGTGGAGAAGGTACGACCCAGCATTTT. Looking up the rest from reference TRBV5-6 and TRBJ1-5 gives the full variable domain: DAGVTQSPTHLIKTRGQQVTLRCSPKSGHDTVSWYQQALGQGPQFIFQYYEEEERQRGNFPDRFSGHQFPNYSSELNVNALLLGDSALYLCASSLRGGEGTTQHFGDGTRLSIL.